The 19 T cell receptor beta chains below all came from one sample that was sequenced in a study of Ad26.COV2.S vaccination and SARS-CoV-2 variants. Only in-frame clones appear in the TCRdb table, and some are missing; sequencing was by immunoSEQ multiplex PCR. Among roughly 320,000 clones listed, about 86% were seen once. Treatment reported: 19 received Ad26.COV2.S at low or high dose, single or two shots; about five received placebo; per-sample allocation not given. Sampling took place 63 days after the first vaccine or placebo injection. The sample was peripheral blood, taken in a trial of Ad26.COV2.S vaccine versus placebo. The receptors were gathered from a person aged 18-65 years who received the Ad26.COV2.S COVID-19 vaccine or a placebo.

The gene calls are TRBV4-2 and TRBJ2-7; 8 nucleotides line up with TRBD2. V was pared by 0 bases and J by 2 bases, with 9 bases of the junction left unmatched. Per the germline V gene, CDR1 is LGHNA and CDR2 is YNFKEQ. The CDR3 has 17 amino acids. CDR3 in DNA: TGTGCCAGCAGCCAAGATTTATCGGGGGGGCCTCCCTACGAGCAGTACTTC. Translation gives CASSQDLSGGPPYEQYF.

This chain links TRBV5-4 with TRBJ2-1; weak D call: TRBD1 (6 bases). Trimming shortened V by 0 bases and J by 10 bases, and 8 bases separated the two germline ends. Germline CDR1 SGHNT, CDR2 YYREEE (reference sequence). CDR3 length: 12 amino acids. CDR3 in amino acids: CASSLVGAEQFF. The CDR3, as DNA: TGTGCCAGCAGCTTGGTGGGGGCCGAGCAGTTCTTC.

This chain links TRBV7-6 with TRBJ1-4; D remains ambiguous. V was clipped by 1 base and J by 0 bases, with 9 bases between them. Per the germline V gene, CDR1 is SGHVS and CDR2 is FNYEAQ. The length of the CDR3 is 16 residues. CDR3 coding DNA: TGTGCCAGCAGCTTAGGGATGTCTGCAACTAATGAAAAACTGTTTTTT. Residues: CASSLGMSATNEKLFF.

The chain uses TRBV7-9 and TRBJ2-5, with 10 bases lining up with TRBD2. Losses at the gene ends were 3 bases for V and 2 bases for J; bases not matched to a gene: 15. The CDR3 has 19 amino acids. CDR1 is SEHNR, CDR2 FQNEAQ, per germline (reference sequence). CDR3 coding DNA: TGTGCCAGCAGCTTTGGTCTGCGGACTAGCGGAGAAAATCAAGAGACCCAGTACTTC. This sequence encodes CASSFGLRTSGENQETQYF.

The chain joins TRBV7-9 to TRBJ2-7, with D tentatively TRBD1 or TRBD2 (5 bases each). CDR1 SEHNR and CDR2 FQNEAQ come from the germline V gene (reference sequence). The CDR3 has 15 residues. Between the trimmed V and J ends, which lost 5 bases and 1 base, there was a span of 15 bases. The CDR3 DNA sequence: TGTGCCAGCAGCCAGTCTGGGGGTGTATCCTACGAGCAGTACTTC. Translation: CASSQSGGVSYEQYF.

The rearrangement uses TRBV5-8 and TRBJ1-5; the match to TRBD1 covers 7 bases. Per germline, CDR1 SGHTS and CDR2 YDEGEE. The CDR3 spans 15 residues. V shed 4 bases, J shed 0 bases, and the junction held 4 bases outside the gene matches. The CDR3 is CASSIGTDSNQPQHF. In DNA, the CDR3 is TGTGCCAGCAGCATTGGGACAGATAGCAATCAGCCCCAGCATTTT.

The chain joins TRBV29-1 to TRBJ1-2, with a weak D call TRBD1 (6 bases). CDR3 size: 14 residues. V was trimmed by 4 bases and J by 8 bases, leaving 20 bases between them. Germline V gene data show CDR1 as SQVTM and CDR2 as ANQGSEA. The CDR3 DNA reads as TGCAGCGTTGGGTCCCTGGGGGCGCGTCACGGCTACACCTTC. It encodes CSVGSLGARHGYTF.

The chain recombines TRBV25-1 with TRBJ2-3; perhaps TRBD2 as D (6 bases). V gave up 5 bases and J gave up 1 base, with 13 bases separating them. From germline, CDR1 is MGHDK and CDR2 SYGVNS. The CDR3 extends over 15 amino acids. In DNA form, the CDR3 reads TGTGCCAGCAGTCCTCCCTGGGGGGGCACAGATACGCAGTATTTT. Amino acid sequence: CASSPPWGGTDTQYF.

The chain couples TRBV5-1 to TRBJ2-2, with D possibly being TRBD2 (6 bases). The germline V gene encodes CDR1 SGHRS and CDR2 YFSETQ. CDR3 length: 14 amino acids. Trimming pared 4 bases from V and 7 bases from J, leaving 14 bases between. In nucleotides, the CDR3 is TGCGCCAGCAGCCCGGATGGGGGGAGCGGGGAGCTGTTTTTT. Its translation: CASSPDGGSGELFF.

The chain carries TRBV7-9 and TRBJ2-4, with 7 bases aligning to TRBD1. Germline V gene lookup returns CDR1 SEHNR and CDR2 FQNEAQ (reference sequence). V lost 4 bases, J lost 4 bases, and 4 bases stayed unmatched. CDR3 size: 14 residues. Here the CDR3 reads CASSSLQGKNIQYF. DNA of the CDR3: TGTGCCAGCAGCTCTCTACAGGGGAAAAACATTCAGTACTTC. Combining the CDR3 with reference TRBV7-9 and TRBJ2-4 gives the whole variable domain DTGVSQNPRHKITKRGQNVTFRCDPISEHNRLYWYRQTLGQGPEFLTYFQNEAQLEKSRLLSDRFSAERPKGSFSTLEIQRTEQGDSAMYLCASSSLQGKNIQYFGAGTRLSVL.

This chain joins TRBV4-2 and TRBJ1-1, with 8 bases identical to TRBD1. Looked up from germline, CDR1 is LGHNA and CDR2 is YNFKEQ. V trimming: 1 base; J trimming: 1 base; junction bases outside the gene matches: 5. This CDR3 spans 16 amino acids. The CDR3 loop reads CASSQGSGGWNTEAFF. Here the CDR3 DNA reads TGTGCCAGCAGCCAAGGGTCAGGGGGCTGGAACACTGAAGCTTTCTTT.

This chain connects TRBV10-3 to TRBJ1-1, with 10 bases identical to TRBD1. Per the germline V gene, CDR1 is ENHRY and CDR2 is SYGVKD. With V trimmed by 6 bases and J by 1 base, 5 bases remained unmatched. This CDR3 is built from 15 residues. CDR3 amino acids: CAIRTGDRGNTEAFF. CDR3 DNA: TGTGCCATCAGGACGGGGGACAGGGGGAACACTGAAGCTTTCTTT.

This sequence joins TRBV11-2 and TRBJ1-1; maybe TRBD1 (5 bases). Germline V CDR1 and CDR2: SGHAT, FQNNGV. The ends were cut back, 3 bases at V and 6 bases at J, with 17 bases in the middle. The length of the CDR3 is 15 residues. This CDR3 reads CASSFRGGTQPEAFF. The CDR3 nucleotides are TGTGCCAGCAGCTTCCGGGGAGGGACCCAGCCTGAAGCTTTCTTT.

The rearrangement links TRBV5-6 to TRBJ2-7; the match to TRBD2 covers 9 bases. The CDR3 contains 15 residues. Germline CDR1 reads SGHDT; CDR2 reads YYEEEE. Germline trimming cut 1 base from V and 5 bases from J; bases unmatched to any gene: 7. The CDR3 region has the DNA TGTGCCAGCAGCTTGTCGCGGGGGGGACTAAACGAGCAGTACTTC. Protein product: CASSLSRGGLNEQYF.

The chain links TRBV19 to TRBJ1-5; unclear D gene. Germline-derived CDR1 and CDR2 are LNHDA and SQIVND (reference sequence). CDR3 length equals 12 residues. V was cut by 7 bases and J by 3 bases, with 7 bases left in between. DNA of the CDR3: TGTGCCAGTACGGACTCCAATCAGCCCCAGCATTTT. Encoded protein: CASTDSNQPQHF.

CDR3 protein: CASSPELAKNIQYF. The CDR3 DNA sequence: TGTGCCAGCTCACCAGAACTAGCCAAAAACATTCAGTACTTC. V usage is TRBV18 and J usage is TRBJ2-4; D not resolved. The CDR3 is made up of 14 amino acids. The germline V gene has CDR1 KGHSH and CDR2 LQKENI. Trimming cost V 2 bases and J 0 bases, with 5 bases left between them.

The gene calls are TRBV7-2 and TRBJ2-1; 10 bases are shared with TRBD2. Unmatched junction bases numbered 5, after V lost 5 bases and J lost 4 bases. The CDR3 loop spans 15 amino acids. Per germline, CDR1 SGHTA and CDR2 FQGNSA. CDR3 bases: TGTGCCAGCAGCCTCCTAGCGGGAGTTTACAATGAGCAGTTCTTC. It translates to CASSLLAGVYNEQFF.

This chain connects TRBV27 to TRBJ2-5; 8 nucleotides align to TRBD2. Per germline, CDR1 MNHEY and CDR2 SMNVEV (reference sequence). The CDR3 is 17 amino acids. V dropped 5 bases and J dropped 5; count of bases not matched to a gene: 16. For the CDR3, the DNA is TGTGCCAGCAGTCCACCCTCCGGGGGGGGAATTGTGGAGACCCAGTACTTC. Translating gives CASSPPSGGGIVETQYF.

The CDR3 spells CATQGGNTGELFF. CDR3 coding DNA: TGTGCCACGCAGGGGGGCAACACCGGGGAGCTGTTTTTT. The chain has TRBV4-2 and TRBJ2-2; D is possibly TRBD1 (7 bases). The CDR3 contains 13 residues. V was shortened by 10 bases and J by 2 bases, with 11 bases between the two germline ends. Germline CDR1 and CDR2: LGHNA and YNFKEQ.